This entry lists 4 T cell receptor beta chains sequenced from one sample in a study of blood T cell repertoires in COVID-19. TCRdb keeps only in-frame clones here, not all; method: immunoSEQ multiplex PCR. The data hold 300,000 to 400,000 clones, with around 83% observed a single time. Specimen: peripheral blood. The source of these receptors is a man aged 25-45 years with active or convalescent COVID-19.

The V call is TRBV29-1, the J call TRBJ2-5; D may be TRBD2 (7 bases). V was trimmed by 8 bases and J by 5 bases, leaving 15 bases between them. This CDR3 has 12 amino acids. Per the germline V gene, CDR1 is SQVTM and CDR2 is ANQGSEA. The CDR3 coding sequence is TGCAGCTCTGCGGCGGGGGCCGAGACCCAGTACTTC. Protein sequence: CSSAAGAETQYF.

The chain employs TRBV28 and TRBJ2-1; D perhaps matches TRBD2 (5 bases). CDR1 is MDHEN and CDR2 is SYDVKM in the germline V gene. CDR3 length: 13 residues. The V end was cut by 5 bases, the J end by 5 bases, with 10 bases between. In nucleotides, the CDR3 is TGTGCCAGCAGTCCGTTGAGGGACAATGAGCAGTTCTTC. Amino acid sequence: CASSPLRDNEQFF.

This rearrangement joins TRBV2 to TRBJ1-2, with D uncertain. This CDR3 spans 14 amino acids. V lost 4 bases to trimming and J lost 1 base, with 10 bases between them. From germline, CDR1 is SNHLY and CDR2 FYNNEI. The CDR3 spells CASSGGNYNYGYTF. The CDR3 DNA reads TGTGCCAGCAGTGGAGGGAATTATAACTATGGCTACACCTTC.

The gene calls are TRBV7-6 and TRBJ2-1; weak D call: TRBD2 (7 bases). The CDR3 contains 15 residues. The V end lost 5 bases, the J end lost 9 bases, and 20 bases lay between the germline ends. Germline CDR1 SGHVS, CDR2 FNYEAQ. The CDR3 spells CASSLEGGLAGEQFF. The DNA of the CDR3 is TGTGCCAGCAGCCTCGAGGGGGGGCTTGCCGGTGAGCAGTTCTTC. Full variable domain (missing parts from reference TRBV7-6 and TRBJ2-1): GAGVSQSPRYKVTKRGQDVALRCDPISGHVSLYWYRQALGQGPEFLTYFNYEAQQDKSGLPNDRFSAERPEGSISTLTIQRTEQRDSAMYRCASSLEGGLAGEQFFGPGTRLTVL.